The 10 T cell receptor beta chains listed next were all sequenced from one sample in a study of cytomegalovirus exposure and HLA in healthy donors. With 60 Vbeta and 13 Jbeta primers, the PCR was carried out. Clones were sequenced by immunoSEQ multiplex PCR, and TCRdb holds only the in-frame ones, with some missing. The sample holds more than 85,000 clones, less than 80% seen once. Sample: PBMCs. The receptors were gathered from a woman aged 50 to 60 in good health and CMV-seropositive.

V usage is TRBV18 and J usage is TRBJ2-5; 8 bases agree with TRBD1. CDR1 is KGHSH and CDR2 is LQKENI in the germline V gene. Losses at the gene ends were 5 bases for V and 9 bases for J; bases not matched to a gene: 14. There are 15 residues in the CDR3. CDR3 in amino acids: CASSWERTGQVAQYF. The CDR3 DNA sequence: TGTGCCAGCTCATGGGAGAGGACAGGGCAGGTGGCCCAGTACTTC.

The rearrangement links TRBV7-9 to TRBJ1-5; weak D call: TRBD1 (5 bases). This CDR3 comprises 14 residues. Germline loops: CDR1 SEHNR, CDR2 FQNEAQ (reference sequence). Trimming cost V 7 bases and J 5 bases, with 15 bases left between them. The CDR3 here is CASTRAGYDQPQHF. CDR3 coding DNA: TGTGCCAGCACCAGGGCCGGTTATGATCAGCCCCAGCATTTT.

This clone was counted only a few times. The chain links TRBV9 to TRBJ1-2, with a tentative D call TRBD1 (5 bases). Per germline, CDR1 SGDLS and CDR2 YYNGEE. The CDR3 extends over 13 amino acids. V dropped 3 bases and J dropped 3 bases, with 9 bases sitting between them. The chain's CDR3 is CASSGGGDYGYTF. The CDR3 nucleotides are TGTGCCAGCAGCGGGGGGGGAGACTATGGCTACACCTTC. Based on the CDR3 plus reference TRBV9 and TRBJ1-2, the full variable domain is DSGVTQTPKHLITATGQRVTLRCSPRSGDLSVYWYQQSLDQGLQFLIQYYNGEERAKGNILERFSAQQFPDLHSELNLSSLELGDSALYFCASSGGGDYGYTFGSGTRLTVV.

V usage is TRBV27 and J usage is TRBJ2-7, with D possibly TRBD1 on 6 matching bases. Germline CDR1 MNHEY, CDR2 SMNVEV (reference sequence). V lost 2 bases, J lost 5 bases, and 13 bases lay in between. The CDR3 runs 14 residues. The CDR3 sequence: CASSLGGGPHEQYF. The DNA for the CDR3 is TGTGCCAGCAGTTTAGGTGGGGGCCCCCACGAGCAGTACTTC.

This sequence joins TRBV4-1 and TRBJ2-1; 10 nucleotides match TRBD2. CDR1 MGHRA and CDR2 YSYEKL come from the germline V gene. The CDR3 totals 15 residues. With 1 base clipped from V and 8 bases from J, the junction kept 5 bases outside the gene matches. CDR3 region: CASSQGASGGHEQFF. CDR3 coding DNA: TGCGCCAGCAGCCAAGGGGCTAGCGGGGGTCATGAGCAGTTCTTC.

The chain couples TRBV19 to TRBJ1-5; TRBD1 aligns across 7 bases. The trim removed 5 bases at V and 1 base at J, leaving 11 bases unmatched. This CDR3 has 17 amino acids. Germline-derived CDR1 and CDR2 are LNHDA and SQIVND (reference sequence). Here the CDR3 reads CASSPNVGGRSNQPQHF. The CDR3 DNA sequence: TGTGCCAGTAGTCCAAATGTAGGGGGCCGAAGCAATCAGCCCCAGCATTTT. Based on the CDR3 plus reference TRBV19 and TRBJ1-5, the full variable domain is DGGITQSPKYLFRKEGQNVTLSCEQNLNHDAMYWYRQDPGQGLRLIYYSQIVNDFQKGDIAEGYSVSREKKESFPLTVTSAQKNPTAFYLCASSPNVGGRSNQPQHFGDGTRLSIL.

The gene calls are TRBV18 and TRBJ2-1; a possible D gene is TRBD2 (6 bases). Trimming pared 4 bases from V and 6 bases from J, leaving 10 bases between. Germline CDR1 KGHSH, CDR2 LQKENI. The CDR3 consists of 13 residues. CDR3 amino acids: CASSLGTANEQFF. CDR3 bases: TGTGCCAGCTCACTTGGGACTGCCAATGAGCAGTTCTTC. Complete variable domain (other parts from reference TRBV18 and TRBJ2-1): NAGVMQNPRHLVRRRGQEARLRCSPMKGHSHVYWYRQLPEEGLKFMVYLQKENIIDESGMPKERFSAEFPKEGPSILRIQQVVRGDSAAYFCASSLGTANEQFFGPGTRLTVL.

The chain employs TRBV2 and TRBJ1-6; D is perhaps TRBD1 (5 bases). Germline CDR1 reads SNHLY; CDR2 reads FYNNEI. The ends were cut back, 6 bases at V and 8 bases at J, with 11 bases in the middle. CDR3 length: 13 residues. For the CDR3, the DNA is TGTGCCAGCAGCGGTTCCAGGGATTCACCCCTCCACTTT. Protein product: CASSGSRDSPLHF.

This chain connects TRBV5-4 to TRBJ1-2, with a weak D call TRBD1 (5 bases). Germline V gene sequence: CDR1 SGHNT, CDR2 YYREEE (reference sequence). The CDR3 runs to 14 residues. V lost 7 bases and J 5 bases, leaving 18 bases between the germline ends. The CDR3 spells CASLQRGRGYGYTF. CDR3 in DNA: TGTGCCAGCCTCCAGCGGGGACGGGGATATGGCTACACCTTC. The full variable domain, rest sourced from reference TRBV5-4 and TRBJ1-2, is ETGVTQSPTHLIKTRGQQVTLRCSSQSGHNTVSWYQQALGQGPQFIFQYYREEENGRGNFPPRFSGLQFPNYSSELNVNALELDDSALYLCASLQRGRGYGYTFGSGTRLTVV.

This rearrangement joins TRBV4-1 to TRBJ2-7, with D uncertain. Germline CDR1 reads MGHRA; CDR2 reads YSYEKL. V lost 4 bases to trimming and J lost 0 bases, with 10 bases between them. The CDR3 spans 14 residues. CDR3 amino acids: CASSPPGISYEQYF. CDR3 sequence (DNA): TGCGCCAGCAGCCCCCCCGGTATCTCCTACGAGCAGTACTTC.